This is a list of T cell receptor beta chains from one sample in a study of T cell responses to AZD1222 COVID-19 vaccine. Measured with immunoSEQ multiplex PCR; TCRdb has only the in-frame clones, and not every one. In the table there are about 110,000 clones, around 90% of which are singletons. This specimen was peripheral blood, taken on day 0 of AZD1222 vaccination. These receptors were obtained from an adult in good health. Each CDR3 is given with its conserved first and last residue. Fields, in order: CDR3 protein, CDR3 DNA, J gene, V gene, D gene, clone size. D genes are given only for firm matches. Some rows mark clone size as missing; the rest say once, few, many or name a class of expanded clone.

CAISGSLGSNQPQHF,TGTGCCATCAGTGGGTCCTTAGGCAGCAATCAGCCCCAGCATTTT,TRBJ1-5,TRBV10-3,.,.
CASGTGDQPQHF,TGTGCTAGTGGGACAGGGGATCAGCCCCAGCATTTT,TRBJ1-5,TRBV12-5,TRBD1,.
CAWRRDLGVKNIQYF,TGTGCCTGGAGACGGGACTTGGGGGTCAAAAACATTCAGTACTTC,TRBJ2-4,TRBV30,.,.
CASSESNSPLHF,TGCGCCAGCAGTGAGTCGAATTCACCCCTCCACTTT,TRBJ1-6,TRBV10-2,.,once
CASSSGPAQETQYF,TGTGCCAGCAGCTCAGGGCCAGCCCAAGAGACCCAGTACTTC,TRBJ2-5,TRBV11-3,.,once
CASSPVGLGQPQHF,TGTGCCAGCAGCCCCGTGGGCCTCGGGCAGCCCCAGCATTTT,TRBJ1-5,TRBV7-9,.,.
CASSPNQVGGFLLNQPQHF,TGTGCCAGCAGCCCAAACCAAGTCGGGGGGTTCTTACTCAATCAGCCCCAGCATTTT,TRBJ1-5,TRBV7-9,.,.
CASSPQGANQPQHF,TGTGCCAGCAGTCCCCAGGGGGCCAATCAGCCCCAGCATTTT,TRBJ1-5,TRBV6-5,TRBD1,.
CASSLGTAYEQYF,TGTGCCAGCAGCTTAGGGACAGCATACGAGCAGTACTTC,TRBJ2-7,TRBV7-8,.,.
CASSESGNSPLHF,TGTGCCAGCAGTGAATCAGGGAATTCACCCCTCCACTTT,TRBJ1-6,TRBV6-4,.,.
CAASRAPNFGELFF,TGTGCCGCGTCTAGAGCGCCTAACTTCGGGGAGCTGTTTTTT,TRBJ2-2,TRBV9,.,.
CSASSSGGGTDTQYF,TGCAGTGCTAGTAGTAGCGGGGGGGGCACAGATACGCAGTATTTT,TRBJ2-3,TRBV20-1,TRBD2,.
CASSFRGEGTEAFF,TGCGCCAGCAGCTTCAGGGGTGAGGGCACTGAAGCTTTCTTT,TRBJ1-1,TRBV5-1,.,.
CASSQVRGVMNTEAFF,TGTGCCAGCAGCCAAGTTCGGGGGGTGATGAACACTGAAGCTTTCTTT,TRBJ1-1,TRBV4-2,.,once
CASSLDRGPYEQYF,TGCGCCAGCAGCTTGGACAGGGGGCCCTACGAGCAGTACTTC,TRBJ2-7,TRBV5-1,TRBD1,.
CASSYSMTGGSYGYTF,TGTGCCAGCAGTTACTCGATGACAGGGGGCAGCTATGGCTACACCTTC,TRBJ1-2,TRBV6-5,TRBD1,.
CASSSDSPRNTGELFF,TGTGCCAGCAGCTCGGACAGCCCTAGAAATACCGGGGAGCTGTTTTTT,TRBJ2-2,TRBV7-2,.,.
CASSLGQASNFAEAFF,TGCGCCAGCAGCTTGGGCCAGGCCAGTAACTTTGCTGAAGCTTTCTTT,TRBJ1-1,TRBV5-1,.,.
CASSQVDRDYDYGYTF,TGTGCCAGCAGCCAAGTGGACAGGGACTATGACTATGGCTACACCTTC,TRBJ1-2,TRBV4-2,TRBD1,.
CASTQVWYGYTF,TGTGCCAGCACCCAGGTGTGGTATGGCTACACCTTC,TRBJ1-2,TRBV12-3/TRBV12-4,.,.
CASSPAAPGAGEVEAFF,TGTGCCAGCAGTCCCGCAGCCCCAGGGGCAGGGGAGGTTGAAGCTTTCTTT,TRBJ1-1,TRBV6-2/TRBV6-3,.,.
CASSAGQPASGNTIYF,TGTGCCAGCAGCGCCGGACAGCCAGCCTCTGGAAACACCATATATTTT,TRBJ1-3,TRBV7-2,.,.
CATEQTGVPGNTIYF,TGTGCCACCGAACAAACAGGGGTTCCTGGAAACACCATATATTTT,TRBJ1-3,TRBV19,TRBD1,.
CASSLGLGTGPYEQYF,TGTGCCAGCAGCTTAGGTCTTGGGACAGGGCCCTACGAGCAGTACTTC,TRBJ2-7,TRBV7-9,TRBD1,.
CAISESLAGPTNNSPLHF,TGTGCCATCAGTGAGTCGCTAGCAGGGCCGACAAATAATTCACCCCTCCACTTT,TRBJ1-6,TRBV10-3,.,.
CASSSKLASAWQGAEAFF,TGTGCCAGCAGCTCTAAGCTTGCGTCGGCCTGGCAGGGGGCTGAAGCTTTCTTT,TRBJ1-1,TRBV5-6,TRBD1,.
CARPGAFYWGYTF,TGTGCCCGCCCAGGGGCTTTTTATTGGGGCTACACCTTC,TRBJ1-2,TRBV21-1,.,once
CATSRDLGDTQYF,TGTGCCACCAGCAGAGATCTGGGGGATACGCAGTATTTT,TRBJ2-3,TRBV15,.,.
CASSPPTGTIPYEQYF,TGTGCCAGCAGTCCCCCGACAGGGACCATCCCCTACGAGCAGTACTTC,TRBJ2-7,TRBV27,TRBD1,.